These 26 T cell receptor beta chains share one sample of origin, sequenced in a study of beta chain features in type 1 diabetes. The study's findings and limits: In all four CD4+ subsets, TCRB CDR3 length was significantly, moderately reduced in type 1 diabetes.

These TCRs are of unknown antigen specificity. All of the isolated RNA was reverse transcribed, so expressed TCRB transcripts were sequenced. Clones were read by immunoSEQ multiplex PCR, and TCRdb kept only the in-frame ones, dropping some. The sample lists fewer than 450,000 clones, less than 15% occurring once. The material sequenced was naive CD4+ T cells from blood. The receptors originated from a woman younger than 35 with type 1 diabetes.

This clone was counted a few times. The chain uses TRBV25-1 and TRBJ2-2; 8 nucleotides match TRBD1. After removal of 0 bases from V and 4 bases from J, the junction contained 7 bases not matched to a gene. CDR1 is MGHDK and CDR2 is SYGVNS in the germline V gene. The CDR3 spans 17 residues. CDR3 DNA: TGTGCCAGCAGTGAATACGGACAGGGAGGTTTCACCGGGGAGCTGTTTTTT. Its translation: CASSEYGQGGFTGELFF.

J is TRBJ2-7 and V is TRBV15; D might be TRBD1 (8 bases). CDR1 and CDR2 (germline): LNHNV, YYDKDF (reference sequence). The CDR3 loop spans 16 amino acids. The V end lost 4 bases, the J end lost 6 bases, and 22 bases lay between the germline ends. CDR3 sequence (DNA): TGTGCCACCAGCATGGGGGAGGGGCAGGGGGCTGTCGAGCAGTACTTC. Protein product: CATSMGEGQGAVEQYF.

This clone was counted only a few times. J is TRBJ2-7 and V is TRBV5-1, with a weak D call TRBD1 (5 bases). CDR1 SGHRS and CDR2 YFSETQ come from the germline V gene. The CDR3 runs to 14 residues. V lost 3 bases and J 5 bases, leaving 15 bases between the germline ends. The DNA for the CDR3 is TGCGCCAGCAGCTCGGCGCAGGGCACCGACGAGCAGTACTTC. As protein: CASSSAQGTDEQYF.

This clone was counted only a few times. This sequence joins TRBV7-9 and TRBJ2-7; tentative D call: TRBD2 (6 bases). Germline V lookup: CDR1 SEHNR, CDR2 FQNEAQ (reference sequence). The CDR3 sequence is 15 residues long. Trimming took off 3 bases at V and 5 bases at J, with 17 bases between the two ends. The CDR3 reads CASSLLAGSLDEQYV. The CDR3 DNA reads as TGTGCCAGCAGCTTGCTTGCCGGGAGCTTGGACGAGCAGTACGTC.

The DNA of the CDR3 is TGTGCCAGCAGCTTAGCGACCGGCGGCGAGCAGTACTTC. It codes for CASSLATGGEQYF. This chain connects TRBV7-9 to TRBJ2-7; D is ambiguous. The CDR3 length is 13 residues. V gave up 0 bases and J gave up 6 bases, with 9 bases separating them. Germline V gene sequence: CDR1 SEHNR, CDR2 FQNEAQ (reference sequence).

V and J are TRBV11-2 and TRBJ2-6; the D gene is possibly TRBD1 (5 bases). V shed 2 bases and J shed 0 bases, with 5 bases lying between them. This CDR3 is 15 amino acids long. Looked up from germline, CDR1 is SGHAT and CDR2 is FQNNGV. The CDR3 region has the DNA TGTGCCAGCAGCTTAACAGGCTCTGGGGCCAACGTCCTGACTTTC. Translation gives CASSLTGSGANVLTF.

The chain combines TRBV13 with TRBJ2-1, with TRBD1 matching over 7 bases. V lost 1 base to trimming and J lost 4 bases; unmatched junction nucleotides: 10. The CDR3 covers 17 residues. The germline CDR1 and CDR2 sequences are PRHDT and FYEKMQ (reference sequence). CDR3 sequence reads: CASSLVVGRGPYNEQFF. CDR3 in DNA: TGTGCCAGCAGCTTAGTTGTAGGAAGGGGGCCTTACAATGAGCAGTTCTTC.

The rearrangement links TRBV5-4 to TRBJ1-4, with D perhaps TRBD1 (5 bases). The CDR3 length is 17 residues. Germline CDR1 and CDR2: SGHNT and YYREEE (reference sequence). With 2 bases removed from V and 0 bases from J, the gap between germline ends came to 14 bases. The CDR3 protein is CASSFIGHKATNEKLFF. CDR3 sequence (DNA): TGTGCCAGCAGCTTTATCGGACATAAAGCAACTAATGAAAAACTGTTTTTT.

This clone was counted between two and nine times. This rearrangement joins TRBV7-8 to TRBJ2-7, with 10 nucleotides matching TRBD1. V lost 5 bases, J lost 6 bases, and 10 bases stayed unmatched. The CDR3 consists of 15 residues. Germline loops: CDR1 SGHVS, CDR2 FQNEAQ. The CDR3 reads CASSLPGQGPAEQYF. Written as DNA, the CDR3 is TGTGCCAGCAGCCTACCGGGACAGGGGCCCGCCGAGCAGTACTTC. The full variable domain, in which reference TRBV7-8 and TRBJ2-7 provide the parts outside the CDR3, is GAGVSQSPRYKVAKRGQDVALRCDPISGHVSLFWYQQALGQGPEFLTYFQNEAQLDKSGLPSDRFFAERPEGSVSTLKIQRTQQEDSAVYLCASSLPGQGPAEQYFGPGTRLTVT.

The gene calls are TRBV11-2 and TRBJ2-1; TRBD2 matches at 8 bases. CDR1 SGHAT and CDR2 FQNNGV come from the germline V gene. The CDR3 runs to 17 residues. V lost 5 bases to trimming and J lost 9 bases; unmatched junction nucleotides: 18. The CDR3 loop is CASSPNRIAGGWAEQFF. CDR3 nucleotides: TGTGCCAGCAGCCCGAACAGAATTGCGGGAGGTTGGGCTGAGCAGTTCTTC.

Here the CDR3 reads CASSLGYRYEQYF. In nucleotides, the CDR3 is TGTGCCAGCAGCTTAGGGTATCGGTACGAGCAGTACTTC. The chain links TRBV11-2 to TRBJ2-5; no reliable D call. The J call may not be correct, given that the DNA end is closer to TRBJ2-7. CDR1 is SGHAT, CDR2 FQNNGV, per germline. The CDR3 consists of 13 residues.

As regards this clone: Germline and junction disagree at one end, which may indicate a read error. The chain uses TRBV20-1 and TRBJ1-2; 9 bases match TRBD1. CDR1 is DFQATT and CDR2 is SNEGSKA in the germline V gene (reference sequence). The CDR3 extends over 8 amino acids. For the CDR3, the DNA is TGCAGTGCGACAGGGGGGTCCTTC. Its translation: CSATGGSF.

V gene TRBV2 combines with J gene TRBJ2-1, with TRBD2 as a possible D gene (5 bases). This CDR3 has 12 residues. Looked up from germline, CDR1 is SNHLY and CDR2 is FYNNEI. Between the trimmed V and J ends, which lost 7 bases and 2 bases, there was a span of 6 bases. CDR3 amino acids: CASTGTYNEQFF. CDR3 bases: TGTGCCAGCACCGGGACCTACAATGAGCAGTTCTTC.

This clone appeared a few times. The V call is TRBV7-2, the J call TRBJ1-2, with TRBD1 identical over 7 bases. The CDR3 covers 16 residues. V lost 1 base, J lost 6 bases, and 11 bases stayed unmatched. Germline V gene lookup returns CDR1 SGHTA and CDR2 FQGNSA. For the CDR3, the DNA is TGTGCCAGCAGCTTAGTCCCATTTGGACAGGAACATGGCTACACCTTC. Translation: CASSLVPFGQEHGYTF.

The V call is TRBV7-2, the J call TRBJ2-3; D may be TRBD2 (6 bases). Trimming shortened V by 8 bases and J by 6 bases, and 18 bases separated the two germline ends. Germline V gene sequence: CDR1 SGHTA, CDR2 FQGNSA. The CDR3 loop spans 14 amino acids. The CDR3, as DNA: TGTGCCAGCTCCCTTGGAGGGTTCAAGGATACGCAGTATTTT. This encodes CASSLGGFKDTQYF.

This clone was recorded a few times. This chain connects TRBV5-1 to TRBJ2-5; no firm D call. The CDR3 sequence is 14 residues long. The germline V gene has CDR1 SGHRS and CDR2 YFSETQ. Trimming removed 1 base at V and 10 bases at J, with 17 bases between. The DNA for the CDR3 is TGCGCCAGCAGCTTGTTCACAGTCCCCGTCGGCCAGTACTTC. It codes for CASSLFTVPVGQYF.

This chain connects TRBV18 to TRBJ2-1; 10 bases map to TRBD2. The CDR3 has 15 amino acids. The germline gives CDR1 KGHSH, CDR2 LQKENI. Trimming removed 3 bases from V and 3 bases from J; junction bases left unmatched: 2. CDR3 residues: CASSPGLADYNEQFF. CDR3 bases: TGTGCCAGCTCACCTGGACTAGCGGACTACAATGAGCAGTTCTTC.

This chain links TRBV6-6 with TRBJ2-7; D is perhaps TRBD2 (6 bases). Trimming took 2 bases from V and 3 from J, leaving 17 bases between them. From germline, CDR1 is MNHNY and CDR2 SVGAGI (reference sequence). CDR3 length: 16 amino acids. DNA of the CDR3: TGTGCCAGCAGTTACGGGGGGTTGATTGTCCACTACGAGCAGTACTTC. This codes for CASSYGGLIVHYEQYF.

This clone was counted only a few times. The chain carries TRBV5-1 and TRBJ2-1; 7 nucleotides match TRBD2. Germline lookup yields CDR1 SGHRS and CDR2 YFSETQ. V gave up 0 bases and J gave up 4 bases; unmatched junction bases: 4. The CDR3 covers 15 residues. In DNA, the CDR3 is TGCGCCAGCAGCTTGGGTTCTAGCGGTTACAATGAGCAGTTCTTC. Translated: CASSLGSSGYNEQFF.

The J gene is TRBJ2-2, the V gene TRBV29-1; no reliable D call. Between the trimmed V and J ends, which lost 5 bases and 0 bases, there was a span of 10 bases. CDR3 size: 14 residues. Germline lookup yields CDR1 SQVTM and CDR2 ANQGSEA. The CDR3 protein is CSVRGLANTGELFF. CDR3 DNA: TGCAGCGTTCGTGGTCTAGCGAACACCGGGGAGCTGTTTTTT.

This clone was seen a handful of times. CDR3 bases: TGTGCCAGCTCACCGACCCAGACGGGTGGCTACACCTTC. This gives the protein CASSPTQTGGYTF. The chain joins TRBV18 to TRBJ1-2, with D uncertain. CDR3 length: 13 amino acids. Trimming removed 3 bases from V and 7 bases from J, with 12 bases in between. Germline V lookup: CDR1 KGHSH, CDR2 LQKENI.

V and J are TRBV30 and TRBJ2-7; D uncertain. The CDR3 has 13 amino acids. V lost 3 bases and J 7 bases, leaving 16 bases between the germline ends. Germline V CDR1 and CDR2: GTSNPN, SVGIG (reference sequence). The CDR3 DNA follows: TGTGCCTGGAGAAAGCTCCGTTCAGGAGAGCAGTACTTC. This codes for CAWRKLRSGEQYF.

V and J are TRBV10-3 and TRBJ2-7; 9 nucleotides align to TRBD1. Germline assignment: CDR1 ENHRY and CDR2 SYGVKD. V shed 9 bases and J 1 base; nucleotides not matched to a gene: 7. CDR3 size: 14 residues. CDR3 sequence (DNA): TGTGCCATAAGAGGGGACAGGGCGTCCTACGAGCAGTACTTC. Its translation: CAIRGDRASYEQYF.

This clone has only a few counts. The chain employs TRBV5-1 and TRBJ2-4; D might be TRBD2 (6 bases). Trimming removed 0 bases at V and 2 bases at J, with 9 bases between. The CDR3 consists of 15 residues. Germline loops: CDR1 SGHRS, CDR2 YFSETQ. The CDR3 nucleotides are TGCGCCAGCAGCTTGGGGGGGGTAACCAAAAACATTCAGTACTTC. It codes for CASSLGGVTKNIQYF.

The J gene is TRBJ2-6, the V gene TRBV7-2, with D possibly TRBD1 on 6 matching bases. This CDR3 comprises 19 residues. V shed 3 bases and J shed 2 bases, with 20 bases lying between them. The germline CDR1 and CDR2 sequences are SGHTA and FQGNSA. This CDR3 is CASSFRRWGRTAGANVLTF. The CDR3 coding sequence is TGTGCCAGCAGCTTCCGTCGGTGGGGGCGCACAGCTGGGGCCAACGTCCTGACTTTC.

The rearrangement joins TRBV18 to TRBJ1-1; D is possibly TRBD1 (6 bases). Germline-derived CDR1 and CDR2 are KGHSH and LQKENI. Deletions cut 6 bases from V and 2 bases from J, with 16 bases between. The CDR3 consists of 15 residues. For the CDR3, the DNA is TGTGCCAGCTCCCACTACACGACAGGCAACACTGAAGCTTTCTTT. Protein: CASSHYTTGNTEAFF.